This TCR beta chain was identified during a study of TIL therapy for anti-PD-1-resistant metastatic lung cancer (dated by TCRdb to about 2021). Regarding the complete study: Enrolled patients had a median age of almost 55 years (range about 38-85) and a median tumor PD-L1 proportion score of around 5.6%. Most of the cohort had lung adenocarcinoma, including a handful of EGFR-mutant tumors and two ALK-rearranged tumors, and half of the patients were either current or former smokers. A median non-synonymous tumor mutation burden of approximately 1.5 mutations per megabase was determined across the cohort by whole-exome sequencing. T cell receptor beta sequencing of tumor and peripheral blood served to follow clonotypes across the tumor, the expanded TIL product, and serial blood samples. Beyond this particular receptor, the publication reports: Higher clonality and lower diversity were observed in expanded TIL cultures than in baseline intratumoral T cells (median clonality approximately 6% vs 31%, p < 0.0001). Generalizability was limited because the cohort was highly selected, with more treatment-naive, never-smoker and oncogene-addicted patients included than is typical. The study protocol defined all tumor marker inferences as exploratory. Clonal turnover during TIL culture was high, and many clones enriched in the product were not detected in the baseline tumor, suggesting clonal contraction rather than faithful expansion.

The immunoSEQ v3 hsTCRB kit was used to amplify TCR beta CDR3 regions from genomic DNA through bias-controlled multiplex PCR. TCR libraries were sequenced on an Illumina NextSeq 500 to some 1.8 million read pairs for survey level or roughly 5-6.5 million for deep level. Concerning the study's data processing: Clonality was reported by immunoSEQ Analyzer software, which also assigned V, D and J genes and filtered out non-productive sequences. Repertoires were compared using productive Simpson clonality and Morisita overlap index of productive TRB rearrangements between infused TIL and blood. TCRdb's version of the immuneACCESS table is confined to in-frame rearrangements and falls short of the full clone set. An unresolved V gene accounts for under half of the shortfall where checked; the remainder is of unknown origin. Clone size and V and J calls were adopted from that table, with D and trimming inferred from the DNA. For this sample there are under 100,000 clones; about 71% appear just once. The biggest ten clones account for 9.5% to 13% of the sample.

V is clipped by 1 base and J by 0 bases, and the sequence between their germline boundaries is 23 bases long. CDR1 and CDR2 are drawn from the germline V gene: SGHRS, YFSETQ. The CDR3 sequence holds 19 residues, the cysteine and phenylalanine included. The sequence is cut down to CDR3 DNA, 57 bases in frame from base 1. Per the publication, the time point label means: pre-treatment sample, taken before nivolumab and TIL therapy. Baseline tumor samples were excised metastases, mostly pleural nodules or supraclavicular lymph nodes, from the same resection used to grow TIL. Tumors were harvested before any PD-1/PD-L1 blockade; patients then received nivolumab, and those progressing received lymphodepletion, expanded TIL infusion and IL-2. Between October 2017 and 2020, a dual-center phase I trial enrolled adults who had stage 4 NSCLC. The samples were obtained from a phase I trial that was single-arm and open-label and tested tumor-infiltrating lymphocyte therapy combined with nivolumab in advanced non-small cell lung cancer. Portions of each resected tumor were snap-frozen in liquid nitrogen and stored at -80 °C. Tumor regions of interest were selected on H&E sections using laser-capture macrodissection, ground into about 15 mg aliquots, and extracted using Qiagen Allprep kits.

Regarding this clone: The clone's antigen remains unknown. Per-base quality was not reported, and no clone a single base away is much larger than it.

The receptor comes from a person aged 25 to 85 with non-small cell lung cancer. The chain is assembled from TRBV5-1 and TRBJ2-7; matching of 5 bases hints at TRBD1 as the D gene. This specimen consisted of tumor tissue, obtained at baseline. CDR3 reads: CASSLSFTGTDSYSYEQYF. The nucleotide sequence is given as TGCGCCAGCAGCTTGTCCTTTACAGGAACTGATAGTTACTCCTACGAGCAGTACTTC.